This T cell receptor (beta chain) derives from a study of blood T cell repertoires in COVID-19. Original data processing: Counts of nucleated cells, estimated from reference gene primer amplification, were obtained. Only in-frame clones appear in the TCRdb table, and some are missing; sequencing was by immunoSEQ multiplex PCR. V and J calls and clone size follow that table, whereas D and trimming were derived from the DNA. Of about 120,000 clones listed, 85% are singletons. The V gene's germline CDR1 is MGHRA and CDR2 YSYEKL. V lost 1 base to trimming and J lost 4 bases, with 7 bases between them. The CDR3 loop spans 13 amino acids.

This TCR derives from a woman of 80 years or more with acute or convalescent COVID-19. The J gene is TRBJ1-1, the V gene TRBV4-1, with D unclear. The material sequenced was peripheral blood. The CDR3 sequence is CASSQVRATEAFF. The CDR3 bases are TGCGCCAGCAGCCAAGTCCGAGCCACTGAAGCTTTCTTT.